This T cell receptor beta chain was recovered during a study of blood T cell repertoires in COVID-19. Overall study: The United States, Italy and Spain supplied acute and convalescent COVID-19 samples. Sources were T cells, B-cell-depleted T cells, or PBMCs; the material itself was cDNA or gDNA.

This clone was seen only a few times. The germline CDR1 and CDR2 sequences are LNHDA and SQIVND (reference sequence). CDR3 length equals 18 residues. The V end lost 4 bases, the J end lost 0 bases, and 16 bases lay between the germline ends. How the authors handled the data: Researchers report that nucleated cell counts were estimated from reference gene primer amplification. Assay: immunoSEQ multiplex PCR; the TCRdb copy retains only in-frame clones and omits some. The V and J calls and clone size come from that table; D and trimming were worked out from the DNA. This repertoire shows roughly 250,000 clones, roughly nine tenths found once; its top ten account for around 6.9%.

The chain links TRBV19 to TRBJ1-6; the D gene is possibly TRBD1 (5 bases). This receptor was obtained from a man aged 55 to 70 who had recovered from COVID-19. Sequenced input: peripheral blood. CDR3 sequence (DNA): TGTGCCAGTAGTACCGGGACCCTCGGGAGCTCCTATAATTCACCCCTCCACTTT. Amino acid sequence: CASSTGTLGSSYNSPLHF.